The clone carrying this TCR beta chain was seen ten or more times. Its target is not known. Under 3 months in duration, the ophthalmopathy in affected donors had moderate-to-severe activity, CAS ≥3 and NOSPECS ≥4. About 10 ml of fresh blood yielded the PBMCs by density gradient. The TCR beta CDR3 regions underwent amplification from RNA transcripts. The workflow started with a first-round RT-PCR run with HTBI primers and then moved on to a second-round multiplex PCR. TCRdb re-derived calls from the multiplex PCR reads in MiXCR, one entry per CDR3 protein. The table records 210,000 or so distinct CDR3 sequences, approximately 29% of them present only once. The data were obtained in a study of Graves' ophthalmopathy and Graves' hyperthyroidism. General study points: Using a 13-signature model, the authors split ophthalmopathy from stable hyperthyroidism, with roughly 90% sensitivity and 81.08% specificity.

V lost 0 bases and J 3 bases, leaving 12 bases between the germline ends. The CDR3 spans 15 residues. Looked up from germline, CDR1 is MGHRA and CDR2 is YSYEKL. The receptor's source is a man aged 50 or older with Graves' ophthalmopathy. The sample was peripheral blood. This rearrangement joins TRBV4-1 to TRBJ2-7, with no clear D. CDR3 DNA: TGCGCCAGCAGCCAAGATCAAAACAGCTACTACGAGCAGTACTTC. Translated, it gives CASSQDQNSYYEQYF.